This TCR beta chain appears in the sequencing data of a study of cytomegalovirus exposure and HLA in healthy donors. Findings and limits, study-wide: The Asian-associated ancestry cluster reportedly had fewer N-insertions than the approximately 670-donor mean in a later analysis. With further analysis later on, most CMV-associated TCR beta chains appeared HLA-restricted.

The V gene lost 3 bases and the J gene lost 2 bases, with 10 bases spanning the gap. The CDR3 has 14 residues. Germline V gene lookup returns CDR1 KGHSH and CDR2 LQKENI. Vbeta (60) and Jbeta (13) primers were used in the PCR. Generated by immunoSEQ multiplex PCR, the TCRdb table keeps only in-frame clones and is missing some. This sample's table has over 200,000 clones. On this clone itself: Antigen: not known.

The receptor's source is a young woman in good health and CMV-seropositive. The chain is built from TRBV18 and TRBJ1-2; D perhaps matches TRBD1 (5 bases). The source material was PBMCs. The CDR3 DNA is TGTGCCAGCTCACCGGGGCGTCCCAACTATGGCTACACCTTC. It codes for CASSPGRPNYGYTF.